The next 15 T cell receptor beta chains were all read from a single sample in a study of T-cell reconstitution after alpha-beta-depleted transplantation in children. A library of TCRbeta sequences, prepared with unique molecular identifiers, was generated. TCRdb analysed the PCR reads with MiXCR anew, one entry per CDR3 protein. The repertoire has about 200,000 distinct CDR3 sequences, around 5.9% of them found once; the top ten carry about 4.3%. Material: PBMCs, obtained before TCRalphabeta/CD19-depleted stem cell transplant. Source of these receptors: a girl in the first two years of life with combined immunodeficiency, due to receive a stem cell transplant.

At least ten counts were recorded for this clonotype. The chain joins TRBV12-3 or TRBV12-4 to TRBJ2-5; possible D gene TRBD2, 5 bases. The CDR3 covers 14 residues. V was clipped by 3 bases and J by 1 base, with 9 bases between them. In DNA, the CDR3 is TGTGCCAGCAGTTTCTCAGGAGGCCAAGAGACCCAGTACTTC. This sequence encodes CASSFSGGQETQYF.

There are many counts of this clonotype. The chain couples TRBV10-3 to TRBJ2-5, with D possibly called TRBD1 or TRBD2 (5 bases each). The V and J ends lost 0 bases and 5 bases respectively, with 13 bases between them. The CDR3 is made up of 15 amino acids. Germline CDR1 and CDR2: ENHRY and SYGVKD. The CDR3 loop is CAISESNMGPETQYF. CDR3 bases: TGTGCCATCAGTGAGTCGAATATGGGACCGGAGACCCAGTACTTC.

In this sample, this clonotype turned up many times. V gene TRBV14 combines with J gene TRBJ2-6; D not certain. The CDR3 sequence is 14 residues long. In germline, CDR1 is SGHDN, CDR2 FVKESK. The V end lost 1 base, the J end lost 2 bases, and 3 bases lay between the germline ends. CDR3 protein: CASSQAAGANVLTF. CDR3 DNA: TGTGCCAGCAGCCAAGCGGCTGGGGCCAACGTCCTGACTTTC.

This clonotype was counted ten times or more. V is TRBV28 and J is TRBJ2-1; no reliable D call. Germline CDR1 MDHEN, CDR2 SYDVKM. CDR3 length equals 9 residues. V was clipped by 11 bases and J by 5 bases, with 4 bases between them. In DNA, the CDR3 is TGTGCCGAAAACAATGAGCAGTTCTTC. Translation: CAENNEQFF. Filled out from reference TRBV28 and TRBJ2-1, the complete variable domain reads DVKVTQSSRYLVKRTGEKVFLECVQDMDHENMFWYRQDPGLGLRLIYFSYDVKMKEKGDIPEGYSVSREKKERFSLILESASTNQTSMYLCAENNEQFFGPGTRLTVL.

Many counts were recorded for this clonotype. The gene calls are TRBV7-8 and TRBJ2-7; D unresolved. Deletions cut 5 bases from V and 11 bases from J, with 19 bases between. The CDR3 contains 13 residues. Germline V gene data show CDR1 as SGHVS and CDR2 as FQNEAQ. The CDR3 DNA reads TGTGCCAGCAGCCCTAGTAACTTGGGAAGAAAGTACTTC. Its protein is CASSPSNLGRKYF.

This clonotype was seen repeatedly, ten times or more. This chain connects TRBV7-2 to TRBJ2-7, with D tentatively TRBD2 (6 bases). Per the germline V gene, CDR1 is SGHTA and CDR2 is FQGNSA. The CDR3 runs 14 residues. V dropped 3 bases and J dropped 2 bases, with 11 bases sitting between them. The CDR3 DNA sequence: TGTGCCAGCAGCTTCAGCGGGTCGACCTACGAGCAGTACTTC. This translates into CASSFSGSTYEQYF. The full variable domain, its missing parts supplied by reference TRBV7-2 and TRBJ2-7, is GAGVSQSPSNKVTEKGKDVELRCDPISGHTALYWYRQSLGQGLEFLIYFQGNSAPDKSGLPSDRFSAERTGGSVSTLTIQRTQQEDSAVYLCASSFSGSTYEQYFGPGTRLTVT.

This clonotype was found many times. The chain is built from TRBV4-3 and TRBJ2-4; D is undetermined. The CDR3 consists of 14 residues. The V end lost 2 bases, the J end lost 6 bases, and 11 bases lay between the germline ends. Germline V CDR1 and CDR2: LGHNA, YSLEER. The CDR3 region has the DNA TGCGCCAGCAGCCAAATGGACGGCCTAAACATTCAGTACTTC. Its protein is CASSQMDGLNIQYF.

This clonotype was seen at least ten times. V and J are TRBV7-4 and TRBJ2-1; D possibly corresponds to TRBD1 (5 bases). CDR1 is SGHVT and CDR2 is SQSDAQ in the germline V gene. The CDR3 contains 15 residues. V was cut by 2 bases and J by 5 bases, with 13 bases left in between. This chain's CDR3 is CASSLRAGKNNEQFF. The CDR3, as DNA: TGTGCCAGCAGCTTACGGGCAGGGAAAAACAATGAGCAGTTCTTC. Combining the CDR3 with reference TRBV7-4 and TRBJ2-1 gives the whole variable domain GAGVSQSPRYKVAKRGRDVALRCDSISGHVTLYWYRQTLGQGSEVLTYSQSDAQRDKSGRPSGRFSAERPERSVSTLKIQRTEQGDSAVYLCASSLRAGKNNEQFFGPGTRLTVL.

In this sample, this clonotype turned up many times. The J gene is TRBJ2-1, the V gene TRBV7-2; 7 positions match TRBD2. Germline trimming cut 5 bases from V and 4 bases from J; bases unmatched to any gene: 14. Germline V gives CDR1 SGHTA, CDR2 FQGNSA. The CDR3 runs to 17 residues. CDR3 in amino acids: CASSDRASGDLYNEQFF. CDR3 DNA: TGTGCCAGCAGCGACCGGGCTAGCGGAGACCTTTACAATGAGCAGTTCTTC.

This clonotype was detected a few times. The chain combines TRBV30 with TRBJ2-3; 7 bases map to TRBD2. This CDR3 has 15 amino acids. Germline CDR1 GTSNPN, CDR2 SVGIG (reference sequence). V gave up 0 bases and J gave up 0 bases; unmatched junction bases: 3. This CDR3 is CAWSVGTTSTDTQYF. CDR3 nucleotides: TGTGCCTGGAGTGTAGGGACTACTAGCACAGATACGCAGTATTTT.

The sample holds a few counts of this clonotype. This sequence joins TRBV9 and TRBJ2-1; tentatively, D is TRBD2 (7 bases). The CDR3 runs to 15 residues. Germline V CDR1 and CDR2: SGDLS, YYNGEE. Trimming pared 4 bases from V and 5 bases from J, leaving 16 bases between. DNA of the CDR3: TGTGCCAGCAGCCAAGAGGGGGGGGGAAACAATGAGCAGTTCTTC. Amino acids: CASSQEGGGNNEQFF.

This clonotype showed up many times. J is TRBJ1-1 and V is TRBV4-1; no definite D call. The CDR3 is 12 residues long. CDR1 and CDR2 (germline): MGHRA, YSYEKL. Trimming took off 0 bases at V and 4 bases at J, with 3 bases between the two ends. DNA of the CDR3: TGCGCCAGCAGCCAAGACCCCACTGAAGCTTTCTTT. It translates to CASSQDPTEAFF.

This clonotype was seen at least ten times. The genes are TRBV5-1 and TRBJ2-7; D is unresolved. The CDR3 sequence is 13 residues long. CDR1 and CDR2 from the germline V gene are SGHRS and YFSETQ. Trimming pared 2 bases from V and 0 bases from J, leaving 6 bases between. In DNA, the CDR3 is TGCGCCAGCAGCTTAAAGAGCTCCTACGAGCAGTACTTC. Translated, it gives CASSLKSSYEQYF.

This clonotype has only a few counts. The rearrangement links TRBV7-2 to TRBJ2-3; TRBD2 might be the D (5 bases). The CDR3 contains 13 residues. The germline V and J ends were trimmed by 2 bases and 9 bases, with 12 bases remaining between them. Germline values: CDR1 SGHTA, CDR2 FQGNSA. The CDR3 sequence: CASSLYDYPTQYF. In DNA form, the CDR3 reads TGTGCCAGCAGCTTATATGACTACCCAACGCAGTATTTT.

The chain links TRBV4-3 to TRBJ1-2; no firm D call. Germline-derived CDR1 and CDR2 are LGHNA and YSLEER. V lost 0 bases and J 4 bases, leaving 9 bases between the germline ends. CDR3 length: 14 residues. CDR3 region: CASSQEDKAYGYTF. CDR3 sequence (DNA): TGCGCCAGCAGCCAAGAAGACAAGGCCTATGGCTACACCTTC.